What follows are 5 T cell receptor beta chains derived from one specimen sequenced in a study of T-cell memory formation after mild COVID-19. TCRdb re-analysed the 5' RACE reads in MiXCR, keeping a single row per CDR3 protein. The table lists 300,000 to 400,000 distinct CDR3 sequences, roughly an eighth of them singletons. Material: PBMCs or a T cell subset sorted from them (not recorded which). Receptors originate from a young man who had mild COVID-19 (a few samples of this study predate the infection). Cell type and time point are not known.

The chain employs TRBV18 and TRBJ2-5; a possible D gene is TRBD1 (6 bases). Germline assignment: CDR1 KGHSH and CDR2 LQKENI. This CDR3 spans 14 amino acids. V lost 2 bases and J lost 5, with 12 bases in between. CDR3 amino acids: CASSPNRAVETQYF. Written as DNA, the CDR3 is TGTGCCAGCTCACCAAACAGGGCGGTGGAGACCCAGTACTTC.

CDR3 protein: CASSSPGAMNTEAFF. CDR3 coding DNA: TGTGCCAGCAGCTCCCCTGGTGCCATGAACACTGAAGCTTTCTTT. This sequence joins TRBV7-6 and TRBJ1-1; no firm D call. V shed 4 bases and J shed 0 bases, with 12 bases lying between them. CDR1 and CDR2 from the germline V gene are SGHVS and FNYEAQ. The CDR3 loop spans 15 amino acids.

The rearrangement links TRBV4-1 to TRBJ1-5, with D hard to call. Germline V gives CDR1 MGHRA, CDR2 YSYEKL. Trimming cost V 0 bases and J 0 bases, with 6 bases left between them. This CDR3 comprises 15 residues. The CDR3 DNA reads as TGCGCCAGCAGCCAAGATTGGATTAGCAATCAGCCCCAGCATTTT. It encodes CASSQDWISNQPQHF.

The sample holds a few counts of this clonotype. The V gene is TRBV5-1, the J gene TRBJ1-2; 7 nucleotides match TRBD1. After removal of 4 bases from V and 8 bases from J, the junction contained 11 bases not matched to a gene. CDR3 length equals 14 residues. Germline CDR1 SGHRS, CDR2 YFSETQ. This chain's CDR3 is CASSGGQALSGYTF. CDR3 bases: TGCGCCAGCAGCGGCGGACAGGCTCTATCGGGCTACACCTTC.

This clonotype occurred a few times. The chain is built from TRBV6-2 or TRBV6-3 and TRBJ1-1; D is unclear. The V end lost 0 bases, the J end lost 1 base, and 18 bases lay between the germline ends. CDR3 length equals 18 residues. Germline CDR1 reads MNHEY; CDR2 reads SVGEGT. CDR3 nucleotides: TGTGCCAGCAGTTACTCGTTTATGGGCGTCGGAGGGAACACTGAAGCTTTCTTT. Protein sequence: CASSYSFMGVGGNTEAFF.